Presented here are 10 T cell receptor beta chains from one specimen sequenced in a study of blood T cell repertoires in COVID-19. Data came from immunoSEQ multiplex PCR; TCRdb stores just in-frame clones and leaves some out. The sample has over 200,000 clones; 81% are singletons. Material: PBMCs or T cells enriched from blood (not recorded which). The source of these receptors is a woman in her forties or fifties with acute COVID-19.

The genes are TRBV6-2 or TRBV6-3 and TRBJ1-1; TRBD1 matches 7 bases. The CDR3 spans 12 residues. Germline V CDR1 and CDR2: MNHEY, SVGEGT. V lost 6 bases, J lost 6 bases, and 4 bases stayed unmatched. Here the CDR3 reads CASSHDRAEAFF. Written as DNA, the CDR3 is TGTGCCAGCAGCCACGACAGGGCTGAAGCTTTCTTT.

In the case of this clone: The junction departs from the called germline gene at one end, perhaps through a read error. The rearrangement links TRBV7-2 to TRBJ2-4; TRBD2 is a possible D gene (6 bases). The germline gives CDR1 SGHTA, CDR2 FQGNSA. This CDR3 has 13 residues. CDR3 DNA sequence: TGTGCCAGCAGCTTAGCGCACGGAGGGATTCTGTACTTC. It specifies CASSLAHGGILYF.

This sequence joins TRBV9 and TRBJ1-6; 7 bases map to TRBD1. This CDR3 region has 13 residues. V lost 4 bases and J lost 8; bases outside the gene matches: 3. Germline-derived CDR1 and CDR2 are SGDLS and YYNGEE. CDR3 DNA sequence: TGTGCCAGCAGCAGACAGGGAGATTCACCCCTCCACTTT. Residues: CASSRQGDSPLHF. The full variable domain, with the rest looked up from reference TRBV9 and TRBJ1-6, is DSGVTQTPKHLITATGQRVTLRCSPRSGDLSVYWYQQSLDQGLQFLIQYYNGEERAKGNILERFSAQQFPDLHSELNLSSLELGDSALYFCASSRQGDSPLHFGNGTRLTVT.

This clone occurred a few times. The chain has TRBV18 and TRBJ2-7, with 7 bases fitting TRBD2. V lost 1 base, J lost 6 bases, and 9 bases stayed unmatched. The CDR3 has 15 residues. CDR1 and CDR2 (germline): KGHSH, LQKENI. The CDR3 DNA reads TGTGCCAGCTCACCACTCGCCGGGCGGGAGAGCGAGCAGTACTTC. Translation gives CASSPLAGRESEQYF.

DNA of the CDR3: TGTGCCAGCAGTCAACAGTATAATTCACCCCTCCACTTT. Amino acids: CASSQQYNSPLHF. The chain joins TRBV28 to TRBJ1-6; D unclear. The CDR3 contains 13 residues. Trimming removed 5 bases at V and 4 bases at J, with 6 bases between. Germline CDR1 reads MDHEN; CDR2 reads SYDVKM. The entire variable domain, with the rest obtained from reference TRBV28 and TRBJ1-6, is as follows: DVKVTQSSRYLVKRTGEKVFLECVQDMDHENMFWYRQDPGLGLRLIYFSYDVKMKEKGDIPEGYSVSREKKERFSLILESASTNQTSMYLCASSQQYNSPLHFGNGTRLTVT.

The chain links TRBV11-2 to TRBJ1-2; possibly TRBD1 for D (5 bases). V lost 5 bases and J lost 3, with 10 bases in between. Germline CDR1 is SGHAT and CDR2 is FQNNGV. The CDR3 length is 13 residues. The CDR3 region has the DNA TGTGCCAGCAGCCCCCAGGGTGACTATGGCTACACCTTC. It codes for CASSPQGDYGYTF.

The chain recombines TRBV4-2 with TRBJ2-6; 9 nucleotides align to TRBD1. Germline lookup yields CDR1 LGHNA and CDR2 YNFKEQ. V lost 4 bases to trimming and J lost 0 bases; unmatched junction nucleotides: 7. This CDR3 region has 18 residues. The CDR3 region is CASSPDRGRLSGANVLTF. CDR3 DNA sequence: TGTGCCAGCAGCCCGGACAGGGGAAGACTCTCTGGGGCCAACGTCCTGACTTTC.

CDR3 sequence reads: CASRTNRGSSYNEQFF. The CDR3 DNA reads as TGTGCCAGCAGGACAAACAGGGGGAGCTCCTACAATGAGCAGTTCTTC. V and J are TRBV28 and TRBJ2-1, with TRBD1 matching 8 bases. This CDR3 contains 16 residues. Germline-derived CDR1 and CDR2 are MDHEN and SYDVKM. V gave up 6 bases and J gave up 0 bases; unmatched junction bases: 7.

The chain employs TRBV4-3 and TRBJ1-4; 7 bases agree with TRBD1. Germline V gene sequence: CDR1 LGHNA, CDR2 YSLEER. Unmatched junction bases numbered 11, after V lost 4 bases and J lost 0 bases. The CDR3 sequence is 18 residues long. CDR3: CASSRLPGGLATNEKLFF. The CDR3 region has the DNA TGCGCCAGCAGCCGCCTTCCAGGGGGACTCGCAACTAATGAAAAACTGTTTTTT.

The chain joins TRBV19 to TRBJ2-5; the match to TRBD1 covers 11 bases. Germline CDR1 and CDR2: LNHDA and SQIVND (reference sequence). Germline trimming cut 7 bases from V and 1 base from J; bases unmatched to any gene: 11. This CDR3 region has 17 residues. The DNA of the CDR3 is TGTGCCAGTACCAGGACAGGGGGCGCTGGCCTCCAAGAGACCCAGTACTTC. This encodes CASTRTGGAGLQETQYF.